The rows below give T cell receptor beta chains drawn from one sample of a study of response to subunit inactivated influenza vaccine. TCRdb re-called the RT-PCR reads with MiXCR, one entry per CDR3 protein. The sample yields 590,000 or so distinct CDR3 sequences, around 13% seen once. Specimen: PBMCs from blood, collected 14 to 15 days before vaccination. Receptors were obtained from a man aged 45-65 years who received an inactivated influenza vaccine. CDR3s include the opening cysteine and the closing phenylalanine or tryptophan. A D gene is named only where the DNA matches it firmly. The size of a clone is reported for some rows only, either as once, few or many, or as a class for expanded clones.

clone_size | j_call | v_call | d_call | cdr3_nt | cdr3_aa
few | TRBJ2-1 | TRBV2 | TRBD2 | TGTGCCAGCAGTGAGGCCCAAGCGGGGGGCTACAATGAGCAGTTCTTC | CASSEAQAGGYNEQFF
many | TRBJ2-1 | TRBV11-2 | . | TGTGCCAGCAGCTCCACCCGGGGGGCCGGGTTAAATGAGCAGTTCTTC | CASSSTRGAGLNEQFF
few | TRBJ2-2 | TRBV4-2 | TRBD1 | TGTGCCAGCAGCCAAGGACAGGGGTACGGCGGGGAGCTGTTTTTT | CASSQGQGYGGELFF
. | TRBJ2-1 | TRBV14 | . | TGTGCCAGCAGCCAAGTAATGCAGAATGAGCAGTTCTTC | CASSQVMQNEQFF
few | TRBJ2-7 | TRBV15 | TRBD1 | TGTGCCACCAGCAGAGAGGGGACAGGGGATGACGAGCAGTACTTC | CATSREGTGDDEQYF
. | TRBJ2-1 | TRBV12-3/TRBV12-4 | TRBD2 | TGTGCCAGCAGTTTGTGGACTAGCGGGGACAATGAGCAGTTCTTC | CASSLWTSGDNEQFF
. | TRBJ2-1 | TRBV20-1 | . | TGCAGTGCTAGAGAGTCCAGGCTCCCTTTCTTC | CSARESRLPFF
. | TRBJ2-1 | TRBV12-3/TRBV12-4 | TRBD2 | TGTGCCAGCAGCCATGCCCTTACTAGCGGAAGTGGGGATGAGCAGTTCTTC | CASSHALTSGSGDEQFF
few | TRBJ2-1 | TRBV5-6 | . | TGTGCCAGCAGCTTGGTGCTCGTAGCGGCTACCTACAATGAGCAGTTCTTC | CASSLVLVAATYNEQFF
few | TRBJ2-5 | TRBV20-1 | TRBD2 | TGCAGTGCTAGTAAGAGCGGGGGTTCCCAAGAGACCCAGTACTTC | CSASKSGGSQETQYF
many | TRBJ2-5 | TRBV12-3/TRBV12-4 | . | TGTGCCAGCAGTTTAGCAGGGGCCGGAGAGACCCAGTACTTC | CASSLAGAGETQYF
. | TRBJ2-5 | TRBV5-6 | . | TGTGCCAGCAGCGGCAGGGCGGGGACCCAGTACTTC | CASSGRAGTQYF
few | TRBJ2-3 | TRBV4-2 | TRBD2 | TGTGCCAGCACCGAGGGACTAGCGGGAGGGAGGCCAGATACGCAGTATTTT | CASTEGLAGGRPDTQYF
. | TRBJ2-1 | TRBV2 | TRBD1 | TGTGCCAGCAGTAGGGGCCGGACAGGGTTGGGGAATGAGCAGTTCTTC | CASSRGRTGLGNEQFF
many | TRBJ2-6 | TRBV5-1 | TRBD1 | TGCGCCAGCAGCTCCGGGACAGGGGTACTCTCTGGGGCCAACGTCCTGACTTTC | CASSSGTGVLSGANVLTF
. | TRBJ2-3 | TRBV3-1 | . | TGTGCCAGCAGTCCGCGGGCCGGTGGCACAGATACGCAGTATTTT | CASSPRAGGTDTQYF
many | TRBJ1-6 | TRBV6-1 | . | TGTGCCAGCAGCCACAATCCTGTGGTGAATAATTCACCCCTCCACTTT | CASSHNPVVNNSPLHF
. | TRBJ1-2 | TRBV6-1 | TRBD1 | TGTGCCAGCAGTGACAGACAGGGAATGGGGTATGGCTACACCTTC | CASSDRQGMGYGYTF
few | TRBJ1-5 | TRBV4-3 | . | TGCGCCAGCAGCCGAGACTTGGGGAGCAATCAGCCCCAGCATTTT | CASSRDLGSNQPQHF
few | TRBJ2-1 | TRBV6-2/TRBV6-3 | . | TGTGCCAGCAGTCTCACCAAGACAGATAGCTCCTACAATGAGCAGTTCTTC | CASSLTKTDSSYNEQFF
few | TRBJ2-1 | TRBV28 | . | TGTGCCAGCAGTTTCCCCGGGCAATCCTACAATGAGCAGTTCTTC | CASSFPGQSYNEQFF
few | TRBJ2-3 | TRBV11-2 | TRBD2 | TGTGCCAGCAGCTTAGAAAGTGGGAGCGGGAGGGCCGGTACGCAGTATTTT | CASSLESGSGRAGTQYF
. | TRBJ2-7 | TRBV4-3 | . | TGCGCCAGCAGCCAAGACTGGCGCGCAGGGAACCACGAGCAGTACTTC | CASSQDWRAGNHEQYF
. | TRBJ2-5 | TRBV4-2 | . | TGTGCCAGCAGCCAAGTATACGGGACCCAAGAGACCCAGTACTTC | CASSQVYGTQETQYF
once | TRBJ1-6 | TRBV7-8 | . | TGTGCCAGCAGCTTAGATCACAACTTACCGCCTTATTCACCCCTCCACTTT | CASSLDHNLPPYSPLHF
many | TRBJ1-6 | TRBV12-3/TRBV12-4 | . | TGTGCCAGCAGTCCAGGATGGACTTCACCCCTCCACTTT | CASSPGWTSPLHF
few | TRBJ2-7 | TRBV12-3/TRBV12-4 | . | TGTGCCAGCAGTTTAAGGCAGTTCTACGAGCAGTACTTC | CASSLRQFYEQYF
few | TRBJ2-7 | TRBV12-3/TRBV12-4 | TRBD2 | TGTGCCAGCAGTACCAAGCGGGGGACCCTCTACGAGCAGTACTTC | CASSTKRGTLYEQYF
few | TRBJ2-3 | TRBV7-2 | . | TGTGCCAGCAGCGCAGTGGGCCATGTCACAGATACGCAGTATTTT | CASSAVGHVTDTQYF
. | TRBJ2-3 | TRBV7-9 | . | TGTGCCAGCAGCTTAGGCCGGGGAGGAAGCACAGATACGCAGTATTTT | CASSLGRGGSTDTQYF
few | TRBJ1-1 | TRBV4-1 | . | TGCGCCAGCAGCCAGGCCGGGACACTTATGAACACTGAAGCTTTCTTT | CASSQAGTLMNTEAFF
few | TRBJ2-5 | TRBV29-1 | TRBD1 | TGCAGCGCAAGAGGGGCAGGGGGCTTTGAGACCCAGTACTTC | CSARGAGGFETQYF
many | TRBJ1-4 | TRBV7-9 | . | TGTGCCAGCCGGGGGGCTAATGAAAAACTGTTTTTT | CASRGANEKLFF
few | TRBJ1-1 | TRBV5-1 | . | TGCGCCAGCAGCTCCGGACAGTACAATGTAGCTGAAGCTTTCTTT | CASSSGQYNVAEAFF
many | TRBJ1-2 | TRBV20-1 | . | TGCAGTGCTAGTTTGGGGATCGCCTTGGACTATGGCTACACCTTC | CSASLGIALDYGYTF
many | TRBJ2-7 | TRBV4-1 | . | TGCGCCAGCAGCCAAGGGGCAGGGGTTCTTGAGCAGTACTTC | CASSQGAGVLEQYF
many | TRBJ2-2 | TRBV12-3/TRBV12-4 | . | TGTGCCAGCAGTTTAGCCAGGGTGAACACCGGGGAGCTGTTTTTT | CASSLARVNTGELFF
few | TRBJ2-2 | TRBV15 | . | TGTGCCACCAGCCCCCGAGGGGCGAACACCGGGGAGCTGTTTTTT | CATSPRGANTGELFF
. | TRBJ1-4 | TRBV7-9 | . | TGTGCCAGCAGCCGCGAGTCCGGGTTTAATGAAAAACTGTTTTTT | CASSRESGFNEKLFF
. | TRBJ2-3 | TRBV7-8 | . | TGTGCCAGCAGCTATCAGGGGGATACGCAGTATTTT | CASSYQGDTQYF
many | TRBJ2-1 | TRBV5-1 | . | TGCGCCAGCAGCTTCTCAACGAGCTCCTACAATGAGCAGTTCTTC | CASSFSTSSYNEQFF
. | TRBJ2-7 | TRBV7-5 | . | . | CISVPEVSVYEQYF
. | TRBJ2-5 | TRBV6-5 | . | TGTGCCAGCAGTTACTCGAGCGTGGTGGGGCGGGAGACCCAGTACTTC | CASSYSSVVGRETQYF
few | TRBJ2-7 | TRBV20-1 | . | TGCAGTGCTAGACAAGGGACATCCTCCTACGAGCAGTACTTC | CSARQGTSSYEQYF
few | TRBJ2-3 | TRBV6-2/TRBV6-3 | . | TGTGCCAGCAGGCACCTAGGAGATACGCAGTATTTT | CASRHLGDTQYF
few | TRBJ2-3 | TRBV18 | . | TGTGCCAGCTCACACTGGGGGGCCGATACGCAGTATTTT | CASSHWGADTQYF
many | TRBJ2-7 | TRBV6-5 | . | TGTGCCAGCAGTTACGGGTCTGGTACCAGCTCCTACGAGCAGTACTTC | CASSYGSGTSSYEQYF
many | TRBJ2-1 | TRBV4-2 | . | TGTGCCAGCAGCCAAGATCCCTACAATGAGCAGTTCTTC | CASSQDPYNEQFF
. | TRBJ2-7 | TRBV7-9 | TRBD1 | TGTGCCAGCAGCTTGGCCGGACAGGGATATAACGACGAGCAGTACTTC | CASSLAGQGYNDEQYF
few | TRBJ2-6 | TRBV4-3 | . | TGCGCCAGCAGCCAAGATGGGGACCGCTCTGGGGCCAACGTCCTGACTTTC | CASSQDGDRSGANVLTF
. | TRBJ1-6 | TRBV12-3/TRBV12-4 | . | TGTTCCAGCAGTTTAAGGTTCGGGGGTAATTCACCCCTCCACTTT | CSSSLRFGGNSPLHF